The rows below give T cell receptor beta chains drawn from one sample of a study of T cell responses to AZD1222 COVID-19 vaccine. Data came from immunoSEQ multiplex PCR; TCRdb stores just in-frame clones and leaves some out. The repertoire holds some 50,000 clones, with 65% to 85% as singletons. The material was peripheral blood, obtained on day 0 of MenACWY control vaccination. The receptor source for this set is an adult in good health. The CDR3 runs from the conserved cysteine through the conserved F or W. The D gene is left open where the match is weak. Rows give clone size only sometimes, using once, few, many, or a class for an expanded clone.

V gene: TRBV11-3
J gene: TRBJ2-3
CDR3 length: 15
clone size: NA
D gene: NA
CDR3 DNA: TGTGCCAGCAGCTTGGGCAGGCGGAGCACAGATACGCAGTATTTT
CDR3 protein: CASSLGRRSTDTQYF

V gene: TRBV19
J gene: TRBJ2-7
CDR3 length: 15
clone size: many
D gene: NA
CDR3 DNA: TGTGCCAGTAGTCCTTTGACAGGCACTTCCTACGAGCAGTACTTC
CDR3 protein: CASSPLTGTSYEQYF

V gene: TRBV5-1
J gene: TRBJ1-1
CDR3 length: 14
clone size: once
D gene: NA
CDR3 DNA: TGCGCCACCCGAACAGGCCTCATGAACACTGAAGCTTTCTTT
CDR3 protein: CATRTGLMNTEAFF

V gene: TRBV5-4
J gene: TRBJ1-1
CDR3 length: 13
clone size: NA
D gene: NA
CDR3 DNA: TGTGCCAGCAGCTTGGGGGCAGTAGCTGAAGCTTTCTTT
CDR3 protein: CASSLGAVAEAFF

V gene: TRBV6-6
J gene: TRBJ2-7
CDR3 length: 14
clone size: NA
D gene: TRBD1
CDR3 DNA: TGTGCCAGCAGTTTTACGGGACAGGGCATCGAGCAGTACTTC
CDR3 protein: CASSFTGQGIEQYF

V gene: TRBV7-6
J gene: TRBJ1-2
CDR3 length: 14
clone size: NA
D gene: TRBD1
CDR3 DNA: TGTGCCAGCAGCCCAGACAGGGGTGGCACGGGCTACACCTTC
CDR3 protein: CASSPDRGGTGYTF

V gene: TRBV19
J gene: TRBJ1-2
CDR3 length: 14
clone size: NA
D gene: NA
CDR3 DNA: TGTGCCAGTAGTACAAGGGACAAACTCTATGGCTACACCTTC
CDR3 protein: CASSTRDKLYGYTF

V gene: TRBV30
J gene: TRBJ1-1
CDR3 length: 10
clone size: NA
D gene: NA
CDR3 DNA: TGTGCCTTCGGACGGAGTGAAGCTTTCTTT
CDR3 protein: CAFGRSEAFF

V gene: TRBV5-1
J gene: TRBJ1-1
CDR3 length: 16
clone size: once
D gene: TRBD1
CDR3 DNA: TGCGCCAGCAGGGGGACAGGGGTCCCTAAAGCCACTGAAGCTTTCTTT
CDR3 protein: CASRGTGVPKATEAFF

V gene: TRBV12-3/TRBV12-4
J gene: TRBJ1-3
CDR3 length: 13
clone size: NA
D gene: NA
CDR3 DNA: TGTGCCAGCAGTCTATGGGCTGGAAACACCATATATTTT
CDR3 protein: CASSLWAGNTIYF

V gene: TRBV15
J gene: TRBJ1-2
CDR3 length: 16
clone size: NA
D gene: NA
CDR3 DNA: TGTGCCACCGGAATAGGGAGAGAAGGGGTGGACTATGGCTACACCTTC
CDR3 protein: CATGIGREGVDYGYTF

V gene: TRBV12-3/TRBV12-4
J gene: TRBJ2-5
CDR3 length: 13
clone size: few
D gene: NA
CDR3 DNA: TGTGCCAGCAGTTACAGCGACCAAGAGACCCAGTACTTC
CDR3 protein: CASSYSDQETQYF

V gene: TRBV9
J gene: TRBJ1-3
CDR3 length: 16
clone size: NA
D gene: TRBD1
CDR3 DNA: TGTGCCAGCAGCCGTACAGGGGATCCCTCCGGAAACACCATATATTTT
CDR3 protein: CASSRTGDPSGNTIYF

V gene: TRBV11-3
J gene: TRBJ2-1
CDR3 length: 13
clone size: NA
D gene: TRBD2
CDR3 DNA: TGTGCCAGCAGCCCGAGCGGGAGTAATGAGCAGTTCTTC
CDR3 protein: CASSPSGSNEQFF

V gene: TRBV11-2
J gene: TRBJ2-3
CDR3 length: 16
clone size: NA
D gene: NA
CDR3 DNA: TGTGCCAGCAGCCTCCATGGTGGGCTGGGCACAGATACGCAGTATTTT
CDR3 protein: CASSLHGGLGTDTQYF

V gene: TRBV28
J gene: TRBJ1-1
CDR3 length: 13
clone size: NA
D gene: NA
CDR3 DNA: TGTGCCAGCAGTGCCCCTAAATTCCCTGAAGCTTTCTTT
CDR3 protein: CASSAPKFPEAFF

V gene: TRBV6-5
J gene: TRBJ2-1
CDR3 length: 15
clone size: NA
D gene: NA
CDR3 DNA: TGTGCCAGCAGGGAGCCGGGAGCCCTGGGGCATGAGCAGTTCTTC
CDR3 protein: CASREPGALGHEQFF

V gene: TRBV11-2
J gene: TRBJ2-7
CDR3 length: 15
clone size: NA
D gene: NA
CDR3 DNA: TGTGCCAGCAGCCCCCCCGGACACAATCTCTACGAGCAGTACTTC
CDR3 protein: CASSPPGHNLYEQYF

V gene: TRBV2
J gene: TRBJ1-1
CDR3 length: 14
clone size: few
D gene: NA
CDR3 DNA: TGTGCCAGCAGTGAAGGCAGCATGAACACTGAAGCTTTCTTT
CDR3 protein: CASSEGSMNTEAFF

V gene: TRBV5-1
J gene: TRBJ2-7
CDR3 length: 15
clone size: NA
D gene: NA
CDR3 DNA: TGCGCCAGCAGCTTGGCGTCAGGGGGGCCCTACGAGCAGTACTTC
CDR3 protein: CASSLASGGPYEQYF

V gene: TRBV19
J gene: TRBJ1-1
CDR3 length: 13
clone size: NA
D gene: NA
CDR3 DNA: TGTGCCAGTAGTGGAAGGGGGGGAACTGAAGCTTTCTTT
CDR3 protein: CASSGRGGTEAFF

V gene: TRBV7-3
J gene: TRBJ2-2
CDR3 length: 16
clone size: NA
D gene: NA
CDR3 DNA: TGTGCCAGCAGCTTAGGGGCGGGGAATTACACCGGGGAGCTGTTTTTT
CDR3 protein: CASSLGAGNYTGELFF

V gene: TRBV5-4
J gene: TRBJ1-1
CDR3 length: 16
clone size: NA
D gene: NA
CDR3 DNA: TGTGCCAGCAGGTTAGGGTCAACGAGGGGGAACACTGAAGCTTTCTTT
CDR3 protein: CASRLGSTRGNTEAFF

V gene: TRBV7-2
J gene: TRBJ2-2
CDR3 length: 13
clone size: medium-sized
D gene: NA
CDR3 DNA: TGTGCCAGCAGCCCTCAATCCGTCGGGGAGCTGTTTTTT
CDR3 protein: CASSPQSVGELFF

V gene: TRBV28
J gene: TRBJ2-6
CDR3 length: 17
clone size: few
D gene: TRBD1
CDR3 DNA: TGTGCCAGCAGCCCAGGGGACAGGGCTTCTGGGGCCAACGTCCTGACTTTC
CDR3 protein: CASSPGDRASGANVLTF

V gene: TRBV5-1
J gene: TRBJ1-1
CDR3 length: 15
clone size: NA
D gene: TRBD1
CDR3 DNA: TGCGCCAGCAGCCCCAGACAGGGGCCGAACACTGAAGCTTTCTTT
CDR3 protein: CASSPRQGPNTEAFF

V gene: TRBV5-8
J gene: TRBJ2-7
CDR3 length: 14
clone size: NA
D gene: NA
CDR3 DNA: TGTGCCAGCAGCTCCGAACCCCACCCATACGAGCAGTACTTC
CDR3 protein: CASSSEPHPYEQYF

V gene: TRBV24-1
J gene: TRBJ2-3
CDR3 length: 15
clone size: NA
D gene: TRBD2
CDR3 DNA: TGTGCCACCAGTGATTTAAAGCGGGAGGCAGATACGCAGTATTTT
CDR3 protein: CATSDLKREADTQYF

V gene: TRBV19
J gene: TRBJ2-2
CDR3 length: 14
clone size: NA
D gene: NA
CDR3 DNA: TGTGCCAGCAAGTCCAGGGGGGACACCGGGGAGCTGTTTTTT
CDR3 protein: CASKSRGDTGELFF

V gene: TRBV6-5
J gene: TRBJ1-4
CDR3 length: 14
clone size: NA
D gene: NA
CDR3 DNA: TGTGCCAGCAGCGGGGGGGGGCGAGTTGAAAAACTGTTTTTT
CDR3 protein: CASSGGGRVEKLFF

V gene: TRBV7-2
J gene: TRBJ2-1
CDR3 length: 17
clone size: NA
D gene: TRBD2
CDR3 DNA: TGTGCCAGCAGCTCGGGAGTTAGCGGGGGGGCCTCGAATGAGCAGTTCTTC
CDR3 protein: CASSSGVSGGASNEQFF

V gene: TRBV18
J gene: TRBJ1-4
CDR3 length: 13
clone size: NA
D gene: TRBD1
CDR3 DNA: TGTGCCAGCTCACCGGACAGGGGTGAAAAACTGTTTTTT
CDR3 protein: CASSPDRGEKLFF

V gene: TRBV28
J gene: TRBJ1-2
CDR3 length: 17
clone size: NA
D gene: TRBD1
CDR3 DNA: TGTGCCAGCAGTCGAGCCGGGACAGGAAGACTCAACTATGGCTACACCTTC
CDR3 protein: CASSRAGTGRLNYGYTF

V gene: TRBV28
J gene: TRBJ1-6
CDR3 length: 14
clone size: NA
D gene: TRBD1
CDR3 DNA: TGTGCCAGCAGTTCCGGACAGGGAAATTCACCCCTCCACTTT
CDR3 protein: CASSSGQGNSPLHF

V gene: TRBV3-1/TRBV3-2
J gene: TRBJ1-6
CDR3 length: 16
clone size: NA
D gene: NA
CDR3 DNA: TGTGCCAGCAGCCCCCCCGGGACACATGTGGGATCACCCCTCCACTTT
CDR3 protein: CASSPPGTHVGSPLHF

V gene: TRBV11-2
J gene: TRBJ2-5
CDR3 length: 16
clone size: NA
D gene: TRBD2
CDR3 DNA: TGTGCCAGCAACAGGGGGGGACTAGCGGGGCAAGAGACCCAGTACTTC
CDR3 protein: CASNRGGLAGQETQYF

V gene: TRBV14
J gene: TRBJ1-6
CDR3 length: 12
clone size: NA
D gene: NA
CDR3 DNA: TGTGCCAGCAGCCAAGATATGTTGAGGCTCCACTTT
CDR3 protein: CASSQDMLRLHF

V gene: TRBV7-2
J gene: TRBJ2-3
CDR3 length: 15
clone size: NA
D gene: TRBD2
CDR3 DNA: TGTGCCAGCAGCTTCAGGACTAGCGCACCAGATACGCAGTATTTT
CDR3 protein: CASSFRTSAPDTQYF

V gene: TRBV3-1/TRBV3-2
J gene: TRBJ1-1
CDR3 length: 14
clone size: once
D gene: TRBD1
CDR3 DNA: TGTGCCAGCAGCGTAGGGACAGGGAACACTGAAGCTTTCTTT
CDR3 protein: CASSVGTGNTEAFF

V gene: TRBV9
J gene: TRBJ2-2
CDR3 length: 16
clone size: few
D gene: TRBD1
CDR3 DNA: TGTGCCAGCAGCGCCCCGGGACAGGGGAATAACGGGGAGCTGTTTTTT
CDR3 protein: CASSAPGQGNNGELFF

V gene: TRBV19
J gene: TRBJ2-4
CDR3 length: 16
clone size: NA
D gene: TRBD2
CDR3 DNA: TGTGCCAGTAGTATTGGTTACAGCGGGGGGGCTGACATTCAGTACTTC
CDR3 protein: CASSIGYSGGADIQYF

V gene: TRBV27
J gene: TRBJ1-2
CDR3 length: 15
clone size: NA
D gene: NA
CDR3 DNA: TGTGCCAGCAGTTTAACCCCGATCAGAATCTATGGCTACACCTTC
CDR3 protein: CASSLTPIRIYGYTF

V gene: TRBV3-1/TRBV3-2
J gene: TRBJ1-1
CDR3 length: 15
clone size: NA
D gene: NA
CDR3 DNA: TGTGCCAGCAGCGGCCGCCGGACAGTGAACACTGAAGCTTTCTTT
CDR3 protein: CASSGRRTVNTEAFF

V gene: TRBV12-5
J gene: TRBJ2-3
CDR3 length: 15
clone size: once
D gene: TRBD2
CDR3 DNA: TGTGCTAGTGGTTTGGGACTAGCGGCAGAAGATACGCAGTATTTT
CDR3 protein: CASGLGLAAEDTQYF

V gene: TRBV2
J gene: TRBJ2-1
CDR3 length: 14
clone size: NA
D gene: TRBD2
CDR3 DNA: TGTGCCAGCAGTTGGAGCGGGGGCTACAATGAGCAGTTCTTC
CDR3 protein: CASSWSGGYNEQFF

V gene: TRBV19
J gene: TRBJ1-5
CDR3 length: 15
clone size: NA
D gene: NA
CDR3 DNA: TGTGCCAGTAGTATGTCGGGGGGTGGCAATCAGCCCCAGCATTTT
CDR3 protein: CASSMSGGGNQPQHF

V gene: TRBV24-1
J gene: TRBJ1-5
CDR3 length: 15
clone size: NA
D gene: NA
CDR3 DNA: TGTGCCACCAGTGATTTGGACATAGGCAATCAGCCCCAGCATTTT
CDR3 protein: CATSDLDIGNQPQHF

V gene: TRBV5-6
J gene: TRBJ1-6
CDR3 length: 15
clone size: NA
D gene: NA
CDR3 DNA: TGTGCCAGCAGCTCAACATCGAGGACTAATTCACCCCTCCACTTT
CDR3 protein: CASSSTSRTNSPLHF

V gene: TRBV5-5
J gene: TRBJ2-1
CDR3 length: 17
clone size: NA
D gene: TRBD1
CDR3 DNA: TGTGCCAGCAGTCGACAGGGGACCGGGGGATTCTACAATGAGCAGTTCTTC
CDR3 protein: CASSRQGTGGFYNEQFF

V gene: TRBV10-3
J gene: TRBJ2-1
CDR3 length: 11
clone size: NA
D gene: NA
CDR3 DNA: TGTGCCATCAGTGGCAGCAATGAGCAGTTCTTC
CDR3 protein: CAISGSNEQFF

V gene: TRBV29-1
J gene: TRBJ2-5
CDR3 length: 14
clone size: few
D gene: NA
CDR3 DNA: TGCAGCGTGGAGAAGACAGTAATTGGGGAGACCCAGTACTTC
CDR3 protein: CSVEKTVIGETQYF